This T cell receptor (beta chain) was identified in a study of T cells in Graves' hyperthyroidism and ophthalmopathy. Whole-study findings and limits: From stable hyperthyroidism, ophthalmopathy was separated by a 13 V-J model.

A word on this clonotype: Its specificity is not known.

TCR beta CDR3 regions were amplified from RNA transcripts. When the TCR CDR3 underwent first-round RT-PCR, the HTBI primer set was used. TCRdb re-called the multiplex PCR reads through MiXCR, storing one row per CDR3 protein. The sample lists about 50,000 distinct CDR3 sequences; approximately 49% were seen once. Among the patients, aged 18 to 65, hyperthyroidism was newly diagnosed and had lasted under 2 months. It was uncontrolled infection, other autoimmune disease, pregnancy or lactation that excluded patients. Clinical symptoms, serum thyroxine, TRAb, thyroid ultrasound and orbital computed tomography informed diagnoses. The source of this sequence is a woman aged 45-60 years with Graves' hyperthyroidism. The sample taken for sequencing was peripheral blood or thyroid tissue (not recorded which).

The CDR3 region has the DNA TGCAGCGTTGGGGGGACAGGGGGCGGTCATGGCTACACCTTC. It codes for CSVGGTGGGHGYTF. J is TRBJ1-2 and V is TRBV29-1, with 12 bases matching TRBD1. In germline, CDR1 is SQVTM, CDR2 ANQGSEA. Trimming cost V 4 bases and J 6 bases; bases outside gene matches: 6. This CDR3 region has 14 residues.